This T cell receptor beta chain was retrieved from a study of vaccination effects on CD4 cells after COVID-19. The repertoire was sequenced with immunoSEQ multiplex PCR; TCRdb's copy has only in-frame clones and lacks some. The repertoire consists of 14,000 or so clones, with 76% occurring once and the leading ten covering around 23%. In this sample, this clone turned up once. Its antigen is currently unknown. Other nucleotide sequences from this sample produce the same CDR3. Antigen-specific CD4+ T cells expanded by the ViraFEST assay with viral peptide pools were then sequenced. Upon completion of about ten days in culture, CD4+ T cells were isolated. V was cut by 1 base and J by 2 bases, with 8 bases left in between. Germline-derived CDR1 and CDR2 are LGHDT and YNNKEL (reference sequence). The CDR3 consists of 14 residues.

The V and J genes are TRBV3-1 (or the pseudogene TRBV3-2) and TRBJ2-5; the D gene is possibly TRBD1 (6 bases). This sequence originates from a human donor who received a COVID-19 vaccine. The sequences come from CD4+ T cells from PBMCs cultured with HCoV-229E spike peptides, collected before COVID-19 vaccination. CDR3: CASSQGTVQETQYF. Written as DNA, the CDR3 is TGTGCCAGCAGCCAAGGGACAGTTCAAGAGACCCAGTACTTC.